These 26 T cell receptor beta chains share one sample of origin, sequenced in a study of human T cells and chemical hapten exposure. TCRdb passed the RACE reads through MiXCR, listing each CDR3 protein once. Among about 290,000 distinct CDR3 sequences, approximately 8% were seen once, and the ten largest hold 1.2%. The time point: pre-sensitization, week 0. Sample treatment: therapeutic diphenylcyclopropenone sensitization with weekly scalp DPC. The material was whole blood, obtained in connection with sensitization to the hapten diphenylcyclopropenone (DPC). The receptors were gathered from a man aged 18 to 30 with alopecia areata. Some clones in this sample may be carry-over from other donors' samples.

This clonotype was counted a few times. The chain combines TRBV10-3 with TRBJ2-2, with TRBD1 matching 9 bases. Germline CDR1 and CDR2: ENHRY and SYGVKD. The V segment lost 6 bases and the J segment 3 bases; nucleotides outside the gene matches: 8. The CDR3 contains 16 residues. CDR3 protein: CAIRKGTGSDTGELFF. DNA for the CDR3: TGTGCCATCAGGAAGGGGACAGGGTCGGACACCGGGGAGCTGTTTTTT.

This clonotype was picked up a small number of times. CDR3 amino acids: CASSLRLDSGNQPQHF. The CDR3 nucleotides read TGTGCCAGCAGCTTAAGGCTCGATAGCGGCAATCAGCCCCAGCATTTT. The rearrangement links TRBV5-6 to TRBJ1-5; D ambiguous. The germline gives CDR1 SGHDT, CDR2 YYEEEE. The CDR3 is made up of 16 amino acids. Between the trimmed V and J ends, which lost 2 bases and 2 bases, there was a span of 14 bases.

This clonotype occurred a few times. The genes are TRBV4-3 and TRBJ1-3; D is uncertain. Trimming left V 9 bases short and J 0 bases short, with 12 bases between. Germline CDR1 is LGHNA and CDR2 is YSLEER. The CDR3 length is 14 residues. The chain's CDR3 is CARNGPYSGNTIYF. CDR3 bases: TGCGCCAGAAACGGCCCCTACTCTGGAAACACCATATATTTT.

This clonotype was seen more than once but under ten times. This sequence joins TRBV29-1 and TRBJ2-3; D uncertain. Germline values: CDR1 SQVTM, CDR2 ANQGSEA. This CDR3 is 16 amino acids long. Trimming took 7 bases from V and 0 from J, leaving 20 bases between them. CDR3 in DNA: TGCAGCGCCATCCGAACGTCAAGACAAAGCACAGATACGCAGTATTTT. It yields the protein CSAIRTSRQSTDTQYF.

This clonotype was detected only a few times. The chain links TRBV9 to TRBJ1-4; 9 bases map to TRBD1. This CDR3 contains 16 residues. Per germline, CDR1 SGDLS and CDR2 YYNGEE. J gave up 2 bases and V 2 bases, and 4 bases lay outside the gene matches. CDR3: CASSVGQGSTNEKLFF. CDR3 DNA: TGTGCCAGCAGCGTTGGACAGGGGTCGACTAATGAAAAACTGTTTTTT.

This clonotype occurred a few times. The chain carries TRBV7-2 and TRBJ1-1; no clear D. Germline CDR1 is SGHTA and CDR2 is FQGNSA. The CDR3 consists of 13 residues. The V end was cut by 1 base, the J end by 11 bases, with 14 bases between. CDR3 in DNA: TGTGCCAGCAGCTTAGTATATGGGGATACGGCTTTCTTT. Its translation is CASSLVYGDTAFF.

This clonotype has just a few counts. V and J are TRBV4-3 and TRBJ1-5; 8 bases agree with TRBD1. With V trimmed by 3 bases and J by 2 bases, 6 bases remained unmatched. Germline V lookup: CDR1 LGHNA, CDR2 YSLEER. The CDR3 has 16 residues. The CDR3 bases are TGCGCCAGCAGCCAGGACAGGGTAAGAGGCAATCAGCCCCAGCATTTT. Protein product: CASSQDRVRGNQPQHF.

The table lists this clonotype with a few counts. The V call is TRBV27, the J call TRBJ1-5; TRBD1 agrees at 7 bases. V trimming: 4 bases; J trimming: 5 bases; junction bases outside the gene matches: 11. The CDR3 consists of 16 residues. From germline, CDR1 is MNHEY and CDR2 SMNVEV (reference sequence). The DNA of the CDR3 is TGTGCCAGCAGTTCAATCCCGACAGGGTCCCATCAGCCCCAGCATTTT. It encodes CASSSIPTGSHQPQHF.

CDR3 in DNA: TGTGCCATCAATAAGGGACAGCGGAACACTGAAGCTTTCTTT. Amino acids: CAINKGQRNTEAFF. The chain uses TRBV10-3 and TRBJ1-1, with 7 bases matching TRBD1. J gave up 1 base and V 7 bases, and 6 bases lay outside the gene matches. This CDR3 has 14 residues. Germline V lookup: CDR1 ENHRY, CDR2 SYGVKD.

This clonotype has a count of ten or more. The chain is built from TRBV5-6 and TRBJ2-6, with a weak D call TRBD2 (5 bases). The CDR3 totals 14 residues. CDR1 is SGHDT, CDR2 YYEEEE, per germline. Trimming stripped 3 bases from V and 4 bases from J, with 8 bases between. CDR3 sequence reads: CASSWPGGANVLTF. The DNA for the CDR3 is TGTGCCAGCAGCTGGCCGGGAGGGGCCAACGTCCTGACTTTC.

The J gene is TRBJ2-7, the V gene TRBV5-5; a possible D gene is TRBD1 (6 bases). CDR1 SGHKS and CDR2 YYEKEE come from the germline V gene (reference sequence). Deletions cut 1 base from V and 2 bases from J, with 13 bases between. CDR3 length: 15 amino acids. CDR3 residues: CASSLLDTGPYEQYV. CDR3 bases: TGTGCCAGCAGCTTGTTGGATACAGGGCCCTACGAGCAGTACGTC.

Only a few counts were recorded for this clonotype. J is TRBJ1-2 and V is TRBV4-3; no clear D. Germline loops: CDR1 LGHNA, CDR2 YSLEER. The CDR3 extends over 13 amino acids. The V and J ends lost 0 bases and 8 bases respectively, with 10 bases between them. The CDR3 region is CASSQESTGGYTF. CDR3 DNA: TGCGCCAGCAGCCAAGAATCTACGGGAGGCTACACCTTC.

This clonotype was seen a handful of times. The chain recombines TRBV24-1 with TRBJ2-5, with D possibly being TRBD1 (5 bases). Germline CDR1 is KGHDR and CDR2 is SFDVKD. V was cut by 6 bases and J by 2 bases, with 15 bases left in between. There are 15 residues in the CDR3. The CDR3 region is CATSRNWGQQETQYF. CDR3 nucleotides: TGTGCCACCAGTCGCAATTGGGGCCAGCAAGAGACCCAGTACTTC.

This clonotype was counted only a few times. The chain couples TRBV28 to TRBJ2-4; no firm D call. Germline V gene lookup returns CDR1 MDHEN and CDR2 SYDVKM. V was cut by 6 bases and J by 2 bases, with 5 bases left in between. The CDR3 extends over 12 amino acids. The CDR3 nucleotides are TGTGCCAGCAGGTCATCCAAAAACATTCAGTACTTC. This codes for CASRSSKNIQYF. Supplemented by reference TRBV28 and TRBJ2-4, the full variable domain reads DVKVTQSSRYLVKRTGEKVFLECVQDMDHENMFWYRQDPGLGLRLIYFSYDVKMKEKGDIPEGYSVSREKKERFSLILESASTNQTSMYLCASRSSKNIQYFGAGTRLSVL.

The chain couples TRBV20-1 to TRBJ1-2, with D possibly being TRBD1 (5 bases). This CDR3 has 14 amino acids. Per the germline V gene, CDR1 is DFQATT and CDR2 is SNEGSKA (reference sequence). Trimming shortened V by 4 bases and J by 3 bases, and 15 bases separated the two germline ends. CDR3 DNA: TGCAGTGCTAAACGACAGTTTAACGACTATGGCTACACCTTC. It translates to CSAKRQFNDYGYTF.

This clonotype was counted a few times. The chain couples TRBV3-1 to TRBJ1-2; D gene ambiguous. The CDR3 is 12 amino acids. The V and J ends lost 4 bases and 4 bases respectively, with 7 bases between them. Germline V gene lookup returns CDR1 LGHDT and CDR2 YNNKEL (reference sequence). The CDR3 here is CASSRAFYGYTF. The CDR3 coding sequence is TGTGCCAGCAGCCGGGCCTTCTATGGCTACACCTTC.

This clonotype showed up just a few times. This chain links TRBV7-2 with TRBJ2-2; the D gene is possibly TRBD2 (5 bases). The CDR3 spans 16 residues. V gave up 3 bases and J gave up 2 bases, with 13 bases separating them. CDR1 and CDR2 (germline): SGHTA, FQGNSA. CDR3 coding DNA: TGTGCCAGCAGCTTGCGGGCAGTCGAAAACACCGGGGAGCTGTTTTTT. Amino acids: CASSLRAVENTGELFF. The entire variable domain, with the rest obtained from reference TRBV7-2 and TRBJ2-2, is as follows: GAGVSQSPSNKVTEKGKDVELRCDPISGHTALYWYRQSLGQGLEFLIYFQGNSAPDKSGLPSDRFSAERTGGSVSTLTIQRTQQEDSAVYLCASSLRAVENTGELFFGEGSRLTVL.

Points on this clonotype: Relative to the germline gene, one junction end is altered; a read error may explain this. The chain combines TRBV28 with TRBJ1-2, with D perhaps TRBD1 (5 bases). Germline V gene sequence: CDR1 MDHEN, CDR2 SYDVKM. The CDR3 is made up of 13 amino acids. CDR3 DNA sequence: TGTGTCAGCAGTCCCGCGGACACCTATGGCTACACCTTC. Translating gives CVSSPADTYGYTF.

This clonotype was picked up a small number of times. The chain carries TRBV9 and TRBJ2-3, with 15 positions matching TRBD2. V trimming: 4 bases; J trimming: 2 bases; junction bases outside the gene matches: 5. This CDR3 has 17 residues. In germline, CDR1 is SGDLS, CDR2 YYNGEE. CDR3 coding DNA: TGTGCCAGCAGCCTACGGACTAGCGGGGGGGTCACAGATACGCAGTATTTT. This sequence encodes CASSLRTSGGVTDTQYF.

This clonotype was found a few times. The J gene is TRBJ2-3, the V gene TRBV6-5; 9 bases match TRBD1. Germline V lookup: CDR1 MNHEY, CDR2 SVGAGI. Trimming at V came to 8 bases and at J to 2 bases, leaving 2 bases not matched to a gene. This CDR3 comprises 13 residues. This CDR3 is CASRDRATDTQYF. The CDR3 region has the DNA TGTGCCAGCCGGGACAGGGCCACAGATACGCAGTATTTT.

This clonotype was observed a few times. The gene calls are TRBV4-2 and TRBJ2-4; maybe TRBD2 (6 bases). Germline lookup yields CDR1 LGHNA and CDR2 YNFKEQ. V gave up 4 bases and J gave up 0 bases, with 22 bases separating them. The CDR3 extends over 19 amino acids. CDR3 amino acids: CASSLHYWNSGGAKNIQYF. CDR3 sequence (DNA): TGTGCCAGCAGCCTACACTACTGGAATAGCGGAGGAGCCAAAAACATTCAGTACTTC.

This clonotype turned up a few times. This rearrangement joins TRBV10-3 to TRBJ1-1; TRBD1 is a possible D gene (6 bases). This CDR3 has 17 residues. The V end was cut by 6 bases, the J end by 1 base, with 21 bases between. Germline-derived CDR1 and CDR2 are ENHRY and SYGVKD. The CDR3 protein is CAIRKGGVNRQNTEAFF. In nucleotides, the CDR3 is TGTGCCATCAGGAAAGGGGGGGTAAATCGACAGAACACTGAAGCTTTCTTT.

The V gene is TRBV10-2, the J gene TRBJ1-1, with a tentative D call TRBD1 (5 bases). Germline V lookup: CDR1 WSHSY, CDR2 SAAADI. The CDR3 contains 13 residues. The V and J ends lost 6 bases and 3 bases respectively, with 11 bases between them. In DNA, the CDR3 is TGCGCCAGCAGGGATGGGGGTCACACTGAAGCTTTCTTT. Encoded protein: CASRDGGHTEAFF.

The chain recombines TRBV3-1 with TRBJ2-3; D is perhaps TRBD1 (6 bases). The CDR3 is made up of 14 amino acids. V gave up 0 bases and J gave up 7 bases, with 11 bases separating them. Germline CDR1 is LGHDT and CDR2 is YNNKEL (reference sequence). The CDR3 nucleotides read TGTGCCAGCAGCCAAGAAGGGGGAAGTCATACGCAGTATTTT. Protein product: CASSQEGGSHTQYF.

There are a few counts of this clonotype. This chain joins TRBV29-1 and TRBJ2-5; tentative D call: TRBD2 (6 bases). The CDR3 runs 12 residues. Germline loops: CDR1 SQVTM, CDR2 ANQGSEA. The DNA of the CDR3 is TGCATGGCGGGGACCCAAGGGGAGACCCAGTACTTC. Residues: CMAGTQGETQYF.

This clonotype was counted many times. The CDR3 loop is CASSPDHYQETQYF. CDR3 DNA sequence: TGCGCCAGCAGCCCCGACCACTACCAAGAGACCCAGTACTTC. The rearrangement links TRBV4-3 to TRBJ2-5; D remains ambiguous. This CDR3 is built from 14 residues. V lost 4 bases and J lost 0, with 9 bases in between. From germline, CDR1 is LGHNA and CDR2 YSLEER.